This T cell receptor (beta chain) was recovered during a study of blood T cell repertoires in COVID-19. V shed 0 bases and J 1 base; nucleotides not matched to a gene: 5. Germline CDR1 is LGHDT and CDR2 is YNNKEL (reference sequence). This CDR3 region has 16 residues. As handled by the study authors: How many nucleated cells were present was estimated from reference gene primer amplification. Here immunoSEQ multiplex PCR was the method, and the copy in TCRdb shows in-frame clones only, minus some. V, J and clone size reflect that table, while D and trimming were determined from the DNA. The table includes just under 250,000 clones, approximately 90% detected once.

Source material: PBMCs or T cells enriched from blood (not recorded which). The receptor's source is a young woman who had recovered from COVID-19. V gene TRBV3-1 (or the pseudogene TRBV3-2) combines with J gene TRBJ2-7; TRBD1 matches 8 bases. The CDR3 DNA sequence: TGTGCCAGCAGCCAAGACGGACAGGGATCGTCCTACGAGCAGTACTTC. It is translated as CASSQDGQGSSYEQYF.